The T cell receptor beta chain described here comes from a study of T cell responses to AZD1222 COVID-19 vaccine. Overall study findings and caveats: CD4 TCRs linked to vaccination spanned spike, dominating at 160-218 and 743-854. Repertoires were sampled only after the peak T cell response.

The CDR3 has 14 amino acids. Germline-derived CDR1 and CDR2 are MGHRA and YSYEKL. Trimming at V came to 6 bases and at J to 8 bases, leaving 10 bases not matched to a gene. This clone appeared once. Its cognate antigen is unknown. Measured with immunoSEQ multiplex PCR; TCRdb has only the in-frame clones, and not every one. The sample consists of approximately 160,000 clones, around 90% of them appearing once. Specimen: peripheral blood, collected on day 0 of AZD1222 vaccination. The clonotype comes from an adult in good health. The chain joins TRBV4-1 to TRBJ1-2, with 9 nucleotides matching TRBD1. The CDR3 DNA follows: TGCGCCAGCAGGCTTCCGGGACAGGGAGACGGCTACACCTTC. Protein product: CASRLPGQGDGYTF.